This T cell receptor beta chain was observed in a study of spatial heterogeneity in lung cancer. TCRdb redid the calling of the 5' RACE reads with MiXCR, one entry per CDR3 protein. This table has approximately 3,100 distinct CDR3 sequences, around 32% appearing once. The CDR3 length is 13 residues. With 2 bases removed from V and 5 bases from J, the gap between germline ends came to 6 bases. The V gene's germline CDR1 is LGHDT and CDR2 YNNKEL (reference sequence). The time point was: sample taken at primary tumor resection. Whole RNA was taken from tumor, nontumor lung or frozen PBMC; it was then sequenced unsorted. For this clonotype: Found in a library prepared for alpha chains, this beta chain is an off-target read, and its abundance has little meaning.

The sample was PBMCs, taken at surgery. The chain employs TRBV3-1 and TRBJ2-2; TRBD2 is a possible D gene (5 bases). The TCR sequence derives from a female donor with early-stage non-small cell lung cancer. CDR3 loop: CASSQRGTGELFF. The DNA for the CDR3 is TGTGCCAGCAGCCAACGGGGAACCGGGGAGCTGTTTTTT.